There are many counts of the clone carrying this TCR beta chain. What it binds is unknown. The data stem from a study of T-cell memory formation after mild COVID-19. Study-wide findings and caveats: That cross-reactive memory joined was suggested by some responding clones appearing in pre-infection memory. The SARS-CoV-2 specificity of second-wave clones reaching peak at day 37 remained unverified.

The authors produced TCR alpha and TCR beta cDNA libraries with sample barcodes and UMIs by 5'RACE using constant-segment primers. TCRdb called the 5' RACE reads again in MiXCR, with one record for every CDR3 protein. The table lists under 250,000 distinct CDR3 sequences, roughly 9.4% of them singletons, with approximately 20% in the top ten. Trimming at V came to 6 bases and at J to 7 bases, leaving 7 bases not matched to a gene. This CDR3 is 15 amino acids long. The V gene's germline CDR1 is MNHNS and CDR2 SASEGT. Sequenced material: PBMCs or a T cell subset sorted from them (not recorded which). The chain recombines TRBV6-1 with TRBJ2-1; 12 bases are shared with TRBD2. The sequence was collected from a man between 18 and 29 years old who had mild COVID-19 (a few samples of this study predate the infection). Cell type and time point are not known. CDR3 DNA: TGTGCCAGCAGCTCGACTAGCGGGGGTCCAAATGAGCAGTTCTTC. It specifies CASSSTSGGPNEQFF.